Described below is a single TCR beta chain sequence and its context. Its specificity is unknown. V gave up 2 bases and J gave up 3 bases, with 10 bases separating them. CDR1 and CDR2 (germline): MGHRA, YSYEKL. CDR3 length: 15 residues. Uncontrolled infection, other autoimmune disease, pregnancy or lactation excluded patients. Clinical symptoms, serum thyroxine and TRAb, thyroid ultrasound and orbital computed tomography were used for the diagnoses. This record belongs to a study of T cells in Graves' hyperthyroidism and ophthalmopathy. Study-wide results and limits: In blood, most of the thyroid clonotypes expanded above 0.001 were also present. Model predictions of ophthalmopathy came a median approximately 6 months before onset.

RNA transcripts yielded amplified TCR beta CDR3 regions. TCR CDR3 underwent first-round RT-PCR with the HTBI primer set. MiXCR was run by TCRdb on the multiplex PCR reads, yielding one entry per CDR3 protein. The profile covers fewer than 650,000 distinct CDR3 sequences, with 40% to 50% appearing a single time and about two fifths taken by the ten largest. This receptor was obtained from an adult woman with Graves' disease, either hyperthyroidism or ophthalmopathy (not recorded which). Sequenced material: peripheral blood or thyroid tissue (not recorded which). J is TRBJ1-4 and V is TRBV4-1, with D possibly TRBD1 on 5 matching bases. CDR3 loop: CASSQLGGANEKLFF. For the CDR3, the DNA is TGCGCCAGCAGCCAACTTGGGGGGGCTAATGAAAAACTGTTTTTT.